This passage covers 21 T cell receptor beta chains from one sample sequenced in a study of beta chain features in type 1 diabetes. Broader study findings: Significant though moderate, a shortening of TCRB CDR3s appeared in all four CD4+ subsets of Type 1 diabetes patients.

TCRB transcripts that were expressed got sequenced, as all of the isolated RNA had been reverse transcribed. Sequencing was performed with immunoSEQ multiplex PCR; in TCRdb, only in-frame clones are kept and a portion is missing. The sample carries hundreds of thousands of clones, over 13% recorded once. These TCRs' antigens remain unknown. Material: naive CD4+ T cells from blood. Receptors were obtained from a young man with type 1 diabetes.

This clone was seen a handful of times. This chain uses TRBV28 with TRBJ1-1; D gene unclear. V lost 6 bases to trimming and J lost 3 bases, with 8 bases between them. The CDR3 spans 12 residues. Germline loops: CDR1 MDHEN, CDR2 SYDVKM. The CDR3 loop reads CASRLDYTEAFF. CDR3 coding DNA: TGTGCCAGCAGACTTGACTACACTGAAGCTTTCTTT.

The chain employs TRBV5-4 and TRBJ2-1, with D unresolved. The germline V and J ends were trimmed by 1 base and 3 bases, with 14 bases remaining between them. Per the germline V gene, CDR1 is SGHNT and CDR2 is YYREEE (reference sequence). This CDR3 comprises 16 residues. CDR3 sequence (DNA): TGTGCCAGCAGCTTGCCGAGAACTACCAGCTACAATGAGCAGTTCTTC. As protein: CASSLPRTTSYNEQFF.

This chain links TRBV28 with TRBJ1-2; the D is unclear. Trimming left V 2 bases short and J 0 bases short, with 10 bases between. Germline CDR1 reads MDHEN; CDR2 reads SYDVKM. This CDR3 is 15 amino acids long. As DNA, the CDR3 is TGTGCCAGCAGTTTAGCCTCGGCTTCTAACTATGGCTACACCTTC. Residues: CASSLASASNYGYTF.

This clone was detected only a few times. This chain's CDR3 is CASSYGPNTGELFF. The DNA of the CDR3 is TGTGCCAGCAGTTACGGACCGAACACCGGGGAGCTGTTTTTT. The chain recombines TRBV6-6 with TRBJ2-2; D uncertain. Deletions cut 2 bases from V and 0 bases from J, with 4 bases between. The CDR3 length is 14 residues. CDR1 is MNHNY, CDR2 SVGAGI, per germline (reference sequence).

This clone came up a few times. The rearrangement links TRBV20-1 to TRBJ2-5, with 7 bases identical to TRBD2. This CDR3 comprises 11 residues. J was trimmed by 9 bases and V by 3 bases; bases with no gene match: 4. Germline lookup yields CDR1 DFQATT and CDR2 SNEGSKA (reference sequence). The CDR3 protein is CSARTSWAQYF. In DNA form, the CDR3 reads TGCAGTGCTAGGACTAGCTGGGCCCAGTACTTC.

The V call is TRBV4-3, the J call TRBJ1-1; D may be TRBD1 (6 bases). V gave up 2 bases and J gave up 6 bases, with 19 bases separating them. CDR1 and CDR2 (germline): LGHNA, YSLEER. The CDR3 spans 16 residues. The CDR3 nucleotides are TGCGCCAGCAGCCAAAGGGCAGGGGCGATAAACGCTGAAGCTTTCTTT. This encodes CASSQRAGAINAEAFF.

This chain uses TRBV13 with TRBJ2-2; 10 bases agree with TRBD2. The CDR3 contains 16 residues. The ends lost 6 bases at V and 4 bases at J; junction bases unmatched: 8. In germline, CDR1 is PRHDT, CDR2 FYEKMQ (reference sequence). CDR3 protein: CASRLLAGDLTGELFF. CDR3 DNA: TGTGCCAGCAGACTCCTAGCGGGGGACCTCACCGGGGAGCTGTTTTTT.

The rearrangement uses TRBV5-6 and TRBJ2-1; D gene ambiguous. Germline V CDR1 and CDR2: SGHDT, YYEEEE. Between the trimmed V and J ends, which lost 2 bases and 7 bases, there was a span of 4 bases. The CDR3 totals 11 residues. The CDR3 here is CASSFSNEQFF. CDR3 nucleotides: TGTGCCAGCAGCTTCAGTAATGAGCAGTTCTTC.

This clone was detected only a few times. The rearrangement joins TRBV7-6 to TRBJ2-7, with D unclear. V was cut by 5 bases and J by 3 bases, with 17 bases left in between. The CDR3 is made up of 15 amino acids. Germline V gene data show CDR1 as SGHVS and CDR2 as FNYEAQ. CDR3 residues: CASSHGIAKNYEQYF. CDR3 bases: TGTGCCAGCAGCCATGGGATTGCGAAGAACTACGAGCAGTACTTC. Complete variable domain (other parts from reference TRBV7-6 and TRBJ2-7): GAGVSQSPRYKVTKRGQDVALRCDPISGHVSLYWYRQALGQGPEFLTYFNYEAQQDKSGLPNDRFSAERPEGSISTLTIQRTEQRDSAMYRCASSHGIAKNYEQYFGPGTRLTVT.

In its sample, this clone was seen a few times. The chain joins TRBV14 to TRBJ2-3, with 8 bases matching TRBD1. The CDR3 spans 15 residues. Losses at the gene ends were 5 bases for V and 1 base for J; bases not matched to a gene: 5. CDR1 and CDR2 (germline): SGHDN, FVKESK. The CDR3: CASSYGGQGTDTQYF. The CDR3 bases are TGTGCCAGCAGCTACGGGGGACAGGGCACAGATACGCAGTATTTT.

This clone was detected a few times. The chain is built from TRBV4-3 and TRBJ2-1, with D perhaps TRBD1 (5 bases). The CDR3 covers 16 residues. V was trimmed by 2 bases and J by 6 bases, leaving 17 bases between them. Germline assignment: CDR1 LGHNA and CDR2 YSLEER. The CDR3 is CASSQKDTKWANEQFF. The CDR3 DNA follows: TGCGCCAGCAGCCAAAAGGACACCAAATGGGCCAATGAGCAGTTCTTC.

About this clone: Other DNA sequences in this specimen translate into the identical CDR3. The chain couples TRBV7-9 to TRBJ2-7; D is unclear. The germline V gene encodes CDR1 SEHNR and CDR2 FQNEAQ (reference sequence). The CDR3 is 12 residues long. Trimming took 1 base from V and 1 from J, leaving 2 bases between them. Here the CDR3 DNA reads TGTGCCAGCAGCTTAGGGTCCTACGAGCAGTACTTC. It specifies CASSLGSYEQYF.

This clone has more than one count but fewer than ten. This chain uses TRBV30 with TRBJ2-7, with a tentative D call TRBD1 (6 bases). CDR3 size: 12 residues. The germline V gene has CDR1 GTSNPN and CDR2 SVGIG (reference sequence). Trimming removed 2 bases at V and 2 bases at J, with 7 bases between. CDR3: CAWSNRAYEQYF. As DNA, the CDR3 is TGTGCCTGGAGTAACAGGGCCTACGAGCAGTACTTC.

This CDR3 reads CASTKTGGDTQYF. For the CDR3, the DNA is TGTGCCAGCACCAAGACAGGGGGGGATACGCAGTATTTT. The gene calls are TRBV27 and TRBJ2-3; 9 nucleotides align to TRBD1. From germline, CDR1 is MNHEY and CDR2 SMNVEV (reference sequence). The V and J ends lost 7 bases and 6 bases, in that order; junction bases with no gene match: 5. The CDR3 is 13 amino acids.

This clone came up a few times. The J gene is TRBJ2-7, the V gene TRBV4-3; TRBD1 might be the D (5 bases). This CDR3 is built from 15 residues. Trimming pared 0 bases from V and 2 bases from J, leaving 11 bases between. Germline lookup yields CDR1 LGHNA and CDR2 YSLEER. CDR3 loop: CASSQETGHPYEQYF. As DNA, the CDR3 is TGCGCCAGCAGCCAAGAAACTGGACATCCCTACGAGCAGTACTTC.

This clone was seen only a few times. The rearrangement joins TRBV6-5 to TRBJ2-2; TRBD1 matches at 7 bases. Losses at the gene ends were 7 bases for V and 7 bases for J; bases not matched to a gene: 6. Germline lookup yields CDR1 MNHEY and CDR2 SVGAGI. This CDR3 is 13 amino acids long. Here the CDR3 reads CASTTQGFGELFF. The CDR3 DNA follows: TGTGCCAGCACCACACAGGGGTTCGGGGAGCTGTTTTTT.

This clone was seen more than once but under ten times. The V and J genes are TRBV29-1 and TRBJ2-3; tentative D call: TRBD2 (5 bases). CDR1 is SQVTM and CDR2 is ANQGSEA in the germline V gene. This CDR3 region has 12 residues. The ends were cut back, 7 bases at V and 0 bases at J, with 8 bases in the middle. The CDR3 DNA follows: TGCAGCGGCGGGTCTAGCACAGATACGCAGTATTTT. Its protein product is CSGGSSTDTQYF.

This rearrangement joins TRBV5-1 to TRBJ1-3, with 8 bases lining up with TRBD1. The CDR3 loop spans 15 amino acids. CDR1 and CDR2 (germline): SGHRS, YFSETQ. J lost 7 bases, V lost 3 bases, and 9 bases had no gene match. This CDR3 is CASSYTRTGSNTIYF. The CDR3 nucleotides are TGCGCCAGCAGCTACACTCGGACAGGGAGCAACACCATATATTTT.

This clone has more than one count but fewer than ten. This specimen includes other DNA sequences encoding the same CDR3. V gene TRBV30 combines with J gene TRBJ2-1; possibly TRBD2 for D (6 bases). The germline CDR1 and CDR2 sequences are GTSNPN and SVGIG (reference sequence). With 1 base removed from V and 0 bases from J, the gap between germline ends came to 7 bases. The CDR3 covers 14 residues. Written as DNA, the CDR3 is TGTGCCTGGAGTGGCGGGACCTCCTACAATGAGCAGTTCTTC. It is translated as CAWSGGTSYNEQFF.

The V gene is TRBV10-3, the J gene TRBJ2-7; the D gene is possibly TRBD1 (6 bases). Trimming cost V 8 bases and J 0 bases, with 11 bases left between them. Germline-derived CDR1 and CDR2 are ENHRY and SYGVKD. The CDR3 covers 13 residues. In DNA, the CDR3 is TGTGCCATCGGACGGACAGTCTCCTACGAGCAGTACTTC. Amino acids: CAIGRTVSYEQYF.

This clone has a handful of counts. The rearrangement uses TRBV6-5 and TRBJ2-1; TRBD2 might be the D (5 bases). The length of the CDR3 is 16 residues. Germline CDR1 is MNHEY and CDR2 is SVGAGI. V was clipped by 6 bases and J by 4 bases, with 19 bases between them. CDR3 nucleotide sequence: TGTGCCAGCAGATACCGGGAAGAAGAAAAATACAATGAGCAGTTCTTC. Translating it yields CASRYREEEKYNEQFF.